These T cell receptor beta chains were read from a single sample in a study of T-cell memory formation after mild COVID-19. TCRdb re-derived calls from the 5' RACE reads in MiXCR, one entry per CDR3 protein. The data show roughly 180,000 distinct CDR3 sequences, around 20% seen once. Input material: PBMCs or a T cell subset sorted from them (not recorded which). The receptors originated from a man younger than 30 who had mild COVID-19 (a few samples of this study predate the infection). Cell type and time point are not known. CDR3s include the opening cysteine and the closing phenylalanine or tryptophan. D genes are given only for firm matches. For some rows the clone size is stated as once, few or many, or as a class when expanded; others skip it.

j_call: TRBJ1-4
v_call: TRBV7-6
d_call: .
clone_size: few
cdr3_aa: CASSLGGLYLNEKLFF
cdr3_nt: TGTGCCAGCAGCTTAGGGGGGCTCTATCTTAATGAAAAACTGTTTTTT

j_call: TRBJ2-7
v_call: TRBV5-1
d_call: .
clone_size: many
cdr3_aa: CASSLVPGSGEQYF
cdr3_nt: TGCGCCAGCAGCTTGGTGCCGGGGTCGGGCGAGCAGTACTTC

j_call: TRBJ2-1
v_call: TRBV2
d_call: TRBD2
clone_size: .
cdr3_aa: CASSLAGGPDEQFF
cdr3_nt: TGTGCCAGCAGCCTAGCGGGGGGGCCCGATGAGCAGTTCTTC

j_call: TRBJ2-2
v_call: TRBV5-1
d_call: .
clone_size: many
cdr3_aa: CASSEGWTGELFF
cdr3_nt: TGCGCCAGCTCCGAGGGGTGGACCGGGGAGCTGTTTTTT

j_call: TRBJ2-7
v_call: TRBV5-1
d_call: .
clone_size: few
cdr3_aa: CASSLGTYEQYF
cdr3_nt: TGCGCCAGCAGCCTAGGGACTTACGAGCAGTACTTC

j_call: TRBJ2-5
v_call: TRBV20-1
d_call: .
clone_size: .
cdr3_aa: CSARPNQETQYF
cdr3_nt: TGCAGTGCCCGGCCCAACCAAGAGACCCAGTACTTC

j_call: TRBJ1-2
v_call: TRBV7-2
d_call: TRBD1
clone_size: many
cdr3_aa: CASSESGTGFYGYTF
cdr3_nt: TGTGCCAGCAGCGAGTCCGGGACAGGGTTCTATGGCTACACCTTC

j_call: TRBJ2-1
v_call: TRBV27
d_call: .
clone_size: .
cdr3_aa: CASRRGAGNEQFF
cdr3_nt: TGTGCCAGCAGAAGGGGGGCCGGCAATGAGCAGTTCTTC

j_call: TRBJ2-5
v_call: TRBV9
d_call: TRBD2
clone_size: few
cdr3_aa: CASSVLAGAEQETQYF
cdr3_nt: TGTGCCAGCAGCGTCCTAGCGGGGGCGGAACAAGAGACCCAGTACTTC

j_call: TRBJ2-1
v_call: TRBV7-6
d_call: .
clone_size: .
cdr3_aa: CASSLRGGPGGEQFF
cdr3_nt: TGTGCCAGCAGCTTACGGGGCGGACCCGGGGGTGAGCAGTTCTTC

j_call: TRBJ1-3
v_call: TRBV3-1
d_call: .
clone_size: .
cdr3_aa: CASSLSGIPGTIYF
cdr3_nt: TGTGCCAGCAGCCTTTCCGGGATCCCGGGCACCATATATTTT

j_call: TRBJ2-3
v_call: TRBV4-3
d_call: .
clone_size: few
cdr3_aa: CASSQDPRGGTDTQYF
cdr3_nt: TGCGCCAGCAGCCAAGACCCTCGTGGGGGCACAGATACGCAGTATTTT

j_call: TRBJ1-1
v_call: TRBV18
d_call: .
clone_size: .
cdr3_aa: CASSPDRANTEAFF
cdr3_nt: TGTGCCAGCTCACCAGACAGAGCTAACACTGAAGCTTTCTTT